A single sample gave rise to the 15 T cell receptor beta chains below, sequenced in a study of a mutant IDH1 vaccine in newly diagnosed glioma. No antigen is known for these receptors. Clones were read by immunoSEQ multiplex PCR, and TCRdb kept only the in-frame ones, dropping some. The table lists tens of thousands of clones, approximately 88% of them singletons, with approximately 2.6% in the top ten. Time point: week 47, end of study. In the vaccine, a single dose held 300 ug of the mutant IDH1 20-mer peptide, along with topical imiquimod. The specimen comprised PBMCs, sampled from a glioma patient whose treatment included an IDH1 peptide vaccine. The receptor set was obtained from a man between 40 and 49 years old with glioma.

V gene TRBV7-8 combines with J gene TRBJ2-3; D is perhaps TRBD1 or TRBD2 (5 bases each). Trimming took off 4 bases at V and 5 bases at J, with 13 bases between the two ends. Germline lookup yields CDR1 SGHVS and CDR2 FQNEAQ. The CDR3 has 14 amino acids. CDR3 sequence (DNA): TGTGCCAGCAGCTCGGGGCTCCTAGAAGATACGCAGTATTTT. Protein product: CASSSGLLEDTQYF.

The genes are TRBV9 and TRBJ2-2, with D perhaps matching TRBD2 (5 bases). The germline gives CDR1 SGDLS, CDR2 YYNGEE. There are 17 residues in the CDR3. Trimming removed 0 bases at V and 6 bases at J, with 18 bases between. The CDR3: CASSVGGVRGMAGELFF. CDR3 in DNA: TGTGCCAGCAGCGTAGGTGGAGTGAGAGGGATGGCCGGGGAGCTGTTTTTT.

V and J are TRBV28 and TRBJ2-7; possibly TRBD1 for D (5 bases). V lost 3 bases and J 7 bases, leaving 13 bases between the germline ends. This CDR3 comprises 13 residues. The germline gives CDR1 MDHEN, CDR2 SYDVKM. The chain's CDR3 is CASSLGLRKEQYF. In DNA form, the CDR3 reads TGTGCCAGCAGTTTGGGGCTGCGTAAAGAGCAGTACTTC.

The V gene is TRBV2, the J gene TRBJ1-2; TRBD1 matches at 10 bases. Germline CDR1 SNHLY, CDR2 FYNNEI. The trim removed 4 bases at V and 4 bases at J, leaving 6 bases unmatched. The CDR3 is 15 residues long. DNA for the CDR3: TGTGCCAGCAGTGCCCGGGACAGGGGTACCTATGGCTACACCTTC. It is translated as CASSARDRGTYGYTF.

The gene calls are TRBV6-5 and TRBJ1-1, with a tentative D call TRBD1 (5 bases). CDR1 and CDR2 from the germline V gene are MNHEY and SVGAGI. CDR3 length: 14 amino acids. The V gene lost 4 bases and the J gene lost 4 bases, with 13 bases spanning the gap. CDR3 DNA sequence: TGTGCCAGCAGTTCCACAGGTGGTAGCACTGAAGCTTTCTTT. Protein: CASSSTGGSTEAFF.

V gene TRBV7-8 combines with J gene TRBJ2-7; D uncertain. Trimming pared 4 bases from V and 4 bases from J, leaving 23 bases between. This CDR3 comprises 17 residues. CDR1 is SGHVS, CDR2 FQNEAQ, per germline. As DNA, the CDR3 is TGTGCCAGCAGCTCGTCCAGTTGGGCACCCCGACATTACGAGCAGTACTTC. Protein sequence: CASSSSSWAPRHYEQYF. The complete variable domain, with remaining parts taken from reference TRBV7-8 and TRBJ2-7, reads GAGVSQSPRYKVAKRGQDVALRCDPISGHVSLFWYQQALGQGPEFLTYFQNEAQLDKSGLPSDRFFAERPEGSVSTLKIQRTQQEDSAVYLCASSSSSWAPRHYEQYFGPGTRLTVT.

The chain joins TRBV10-3 to TRBJ2-4; 11 positions agree with TRBD2. Germline V gene sequence: CDR1 ENHRY, CDR2 SYGVKD. V trimming: 10 bases; J trimming: 7 bases; junction bases outside the gene matches: 9. The CDR3 runs 14 residues. As DNA, the CDR3 is TGTGCCACCAAGGATAGCGGGAGGGGGAACATTCAGTACTTC. Protein sequence: CATKDSGRGNIQYF.

CDR3 sequence (DNA): TGTGCCAGCAGCGTTCACTACTCTGGAAACACCATATATTTT. Its protein is CASSVHYSGNTIYF. The genes are TRBV9 and TRBJ1-3, with D unclear. This CDR3 spans 14 amino acids. Germline-derived CDR1 and CDR2 are SGDLS and YYNGEE. Trimming took off 2 bases at V and 0 bases at J, with 6 bases between the two ends.

The chain joins TRBV4-2 to TRBJ2-3, with TRBD2 matching over 8 bases. With V trimmed by 8 bases and J by 8 bases, 0 bases remained unmatched. The CDR3 covers 10 residues. In germline, CDR1 is LGHNA, CDR2 YNFKEQ. The DNA for the CDR3 is TGTGCCAGCCGGGGGGGTACGCAGTATTTT. Protein product: CASRGGTQYF.

The V gene is TRBV6-1, the J gene TRBJ2-7; D may be TRBD1 (5 bases). The length of the CDR3 is 13 residues. Trimming removed 2 bases at V and 4 bases at J, with 9 bases between. From germline, CDR1 is MNHNS and CDR2 SASEGT. CDR3 DNA: TGTGCCAGCAGTGAAAGGGGATGGTACGAGCAGTACTTC. It translates to CASSERGWYEQYF.

This clone has a single count. The CDR3 is CSTDQPGTDTQYF. The CDR3 DNA is TGCAGCACAGATCAACCCGGAACAGATACGCAGTATTTT. This chain joins TRBV29-1 and TRBJ2-3; D unclear. The CDR3 consists of 13 residues. V was pared by 8 bases and J by 3 bases, with 15 bases between. In germline, CDR1 is SQVTM, CDR2 ANQGSEA.

The chain couples TRBV27 to TRBJ1-2; tentative D call: TRBD1 (5 bases). The V gene's germline CDR1 is MNHEY and CDR2 SMNVEV (reference sequence). The CDR3 is 16 amino acids. V was cut by 8 bases and J by 8 bases, with 27 bases left in between. This chain's CDR3 is CASGPGHNQLLRGYTF. In DNA form, the CDR3 reads TGTGCCAGCGGGCCGGGGCACAATCAACTATTGCGCGGCTACACCTTC.

This chain connects TRBV2 to TRBJ1-4; tentative D call: TRBD1 (5 bases). V lost 6 bases, J lost 4 bases, and 15 bases lay in between. The CDR3 is 15 amino acids. The germline gives CDR1 SNHLY, CDR2 FYNNEI. CDR3 sequence reads: CASSPGGGDNEKLFF. CDR3 coding DNA: TGTGCCAGCAGCCCTGGGGGAGGTGATAATGAAAAACTGTTTTTT.

The chain combines TRBV7-6 with TRBJ2-3; D remains ambiguous. This CDR3 spans 14 amino acids. Germline V gene data show CDR1 as SGHVS and CDR2 as FNYEAQ. The V and J ends lost 5 bases and 7 bases respectively, with 16 bases between them. In DNA form, the CDR3 reads TGTGCCAGCAGCCCTCGGACCGTTTCTTATACGCAGTATTTT. The encoded protein is CASSPRTVSYTQYF.

DNA of the CDR3: TGTGCCAGCAGCTTGTCGAGCGGGGGGCTCTCCTACGAGCAGTACTTC. Its translation is CASSLSSGGLSYEQYF. This chain connects TRBV7-6 to TRBJ2-7; 9 nucleotides agree with TRBD2. The V gene end was trimmed by 3 bases and the J gene end by 0 bases; junction bases not matched to a gene: 6. The CDR3 extends over 16 amino acids. The V gene's germline CDR1 is SGHVS and CDR2 FNYEAQ.